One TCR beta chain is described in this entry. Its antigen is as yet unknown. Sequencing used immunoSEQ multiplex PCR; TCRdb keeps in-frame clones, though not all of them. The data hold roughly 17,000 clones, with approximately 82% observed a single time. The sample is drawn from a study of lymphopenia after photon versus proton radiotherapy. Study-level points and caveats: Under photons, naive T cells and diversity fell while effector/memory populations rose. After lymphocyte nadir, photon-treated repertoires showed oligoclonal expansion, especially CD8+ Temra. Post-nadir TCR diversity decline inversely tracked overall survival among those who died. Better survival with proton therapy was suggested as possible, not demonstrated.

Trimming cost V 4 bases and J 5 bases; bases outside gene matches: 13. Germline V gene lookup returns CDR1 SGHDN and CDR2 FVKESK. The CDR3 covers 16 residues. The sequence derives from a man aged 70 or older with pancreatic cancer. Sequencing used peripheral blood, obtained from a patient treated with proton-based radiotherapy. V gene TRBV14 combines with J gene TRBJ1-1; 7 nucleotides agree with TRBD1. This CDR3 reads CASSPHGGQWSTEAFF. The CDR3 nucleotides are TGTGCCAGCAGCCCACACGGGGGACAGTGGAGTACTGAAGCTTTCTTT.